The 25 T cell receptor beta chains reported below all come from one sample, sequenced in a study of beta chain features in type 1 diabetes (dated 2018 in TCRdb). These receptors have no known antigen. The research as a whole found: In all four CD4+ subsets, TCRB CDR3 length was moderately but significantly shorter in type 1 diabetes patients.

Library construction relied on the immunoSEQ multiplex PCR assay. The entire amount of isolated RNA was reverse transcribed using the High Capacity cDNA Reverse Transcription Kit, so the sequenced TCRB transcripts were expressed ones. In TCRdb, the immuneACCESS table is reduced to in-frame sequences with V and J assigned. These tables do not hold every clone; where another copy was compared, an unresolved V gene accounts for under half, and the others remain unexplained. The sample table lists roughly 220,000 clones, more than 15% of them with a count of one. Clones ranked in the top ten supply 0.07% to 0.095% of the sample. Sequencing was carried out using naive CD4+ T cells from blood. This specimen's cell subset or site label, per the study, means: true naive CD4+ T cells. The receptors here all came from a man younger than 40 with type 1 diabetes.

V usage is TRBV7-2 and J usage is TRBJ2-3; possible D gene TRBD2, 6 bases. The CDR3 has 15 amino acids. V lost 7 bases and J lost 0, with 14 bases in between. Germline-derived CDR1 and CDR2 are SGHTA and FQGNSA. The CDR3 bases are TGTGCCAGCAAGGAGGGATACGCTAGCACAGATACGCAGTATTTT. Its protein is CASKEGYASTDTQYF.

The CDR3, as DNA: TGCAGCGTTGAACGGACAGGCAATGAGCAGTTCTTC. Its translation: CSVERTGNEQFF. The V call is TRBV29-1, the J call TRBJ2-1; 7 bases agree with TRBD1. The CDR3 totals 12 residues. Trimming at V came to 2 bases and at J to 6 bases, leaving 1 base not matched to a gene. In germline, CDR1 is SQVTM, CDR2 ANQGSEA.

The gene calls are TRBV7-2 and TRBJ2-7, with 9 positions matching TRBD1. Germline loops: CDR1 SGHTA, CDR2 FQGNSA. The ends lost 6 bases at V and 0 bases at J; junction bases unmatched: 6. This CDR3 is 15 amino acids long. The CDR3 is CASSLDRGRSYEQYF. CDR3 in DNA: TGTGCCAGCAGTCTGGACAGGGGCCGCTCCTACGAGCAGTACTTC. Variable domain in full (rest from reference TRBV7-2 and TRBJ2-7): GAGVSQSPSNKVTEKGKDVELRCDPISGHTALYWYRQSLGQGLEFLIYFQGNSAPDKSGLPSDRFSAERTGGSVSTLTIQRTQQEDSAVYLCASSLDRGRSYEQYFGPGTRLTVT.

The V and J genes are TRBV9 and TRBJ2-3, with unresolved D. Germline V gene lookup returns CDR1 SGDLS and CDR2 YYNGEE. This CDR3 contains 12 residues. Trimming removed 4 bases from V and 2 bases from J, with 5 bases in between. CDR3 nucleotides: TGTGCCAGCAGCCCACACACAGATACGCAGTATTTT. Translation gives CASSPHTDTQYF.

This rearrangement joins TRBV10-3 to TRBJ2-5; a possible D gene is TRBD2 (5 bases). Per the germline V gene, CDR1 is ENHRY and CDR2 is SYGVKD. V lost 2 bases, J lost 4 bases, and 20 bases lay in between. The CDR3 is 17 amino acids. The CDR3 bases are TGTGCCATCAGTGAGCACTTAGAGAGCCGTGCGGGAGAGACCCAGTACTTC. Its protein product is CAISEHLESRAGETQYF.

This clone showed up just a few times. The V and J genes are TRBV28 and TRBJ2-1, with TRBD1 matching over 7 bases. The CDR3 is made up of 15 amino acids. J lost 3 bases, V lost 5 bases, and 7 bases had no gene match. Germline V lookup: CDR1 MDHEN, CDR2 SYDVKM. DNA for the CDR3: TGTGCCAGCAGTGCTTCAGGGGGAAGCTACAATGAGCAGTTCTTC. This gives the protein CASSASGGSYNEQFF.

The chain joins TRBV29-1 to TRBJ1-1; 12 positions agree with TRBD1. V dropped 4 bases and J dropped 10; count of bases not matched to a gene: 7. The CDR3 contains 13 residues. Germline V gene lookup returns CDR1 SQVTM and CDR2 ANQGSEA. The CDR3 protein is CSVVRDRGQVAFF. CDR3 nucleotide sequence: TGCAGCGTTGTGCGGGACAGGGGGCAGGTAGCTTTCTTT.

The chain joins TRBV5-4 to TRBJ2-7, with a possible D match to TRBD2 (5 bases). The germline V gene has CDR1 SGHNT and CDR2 YYREEE (reference sequence). The V gene lost 7 bases and the J gene lost 5 bases, with 16 bases spanning the gap. This CDR3 has 13 residues. The CDR3 DNA sequence: TGTGCCAGCCGGCCCCCCGAACTAGACGAGCAGTACTTC. Protein product: CASRPPELDEQYF. The full variable domain, with the rest looked up from reference TRBV5-4 and TRBJ2-7, is ETGVTQSPTHLIKTRGQQVTLRCSSQSGHNTVSWYQQALGQGPQFIFQYYREEENGRGNFPPRFSGLQFPNYSSELNVNALELDDSALYLCASRPPELDEQYFGPGTRLTVT.

The chain couples TRBV5-1 to TRBJ2-2, with D possibly being TRBD2 (5 bases). Germline V gene data show CDR1 as SGHRS and CDR2 as YFSETQ. This CDR3 has 15 residues. V lost 0 bases and J lost 4, with 10 bases in between. CDR3 amino acids: CASSLAGESTGELFF. The DNA of the CDR3 is TGCGCCAGCAGCTTGGCCGGGGAAAGCACCGGGGAGCTGTTTTTT.

The rearrangement links TRBV29-1 to TRBJ1-2; 7 bases are shared with TRBD1. V was pared by 7 bases and J by 6 bases, with 8 bases of the junction left unmatched. This CDR3 is built from 12 residues. CDR1 and CDR2 (germline): SQVTM, ANQGSEA. The CDR3: CSAPTGVDGYTF. For the CDR3, the DNA is TGCAGCGCCCCAACAGGGGTGGATGGCTACACCTTC.

This clone occurred a few times. The rearrangement uses TRBV7-2 and TRBJ1-2, with no clear D. Per the germline V gene, CDR1 is SGHTA and CDR2 is FQGNSA. The ends were cut back, 4 bases at V and 3 bases at J, with 6 bases in the middle. The CDR3 is 12 amino acids. The CDR3 bases are TGTGCCAGCAGCTATACTGACTATGGCTACACCTTC. Protein product: CASSYTDYGYTF.

The V call is TRBV30, the J call TRBJ2-7, with D perhaps matching TRBD1 (6 bases). There are 13 residues in the CDR3. The germline gives CDR1 GTSNPN, CDR2 SVGIG (reference sequence). V lost 2 bases, J lost 5 bases, and 13 bases lay in between. The CDR3 here is CAWSIDRKNEQYF. For the CDR3, the DNA is TGTGCCTGGAGTATTGACAGGAAAAACGAGCAGTACTTC.

The V and J genes are TRBV29-1 and TRBJ2-7, with 7 bases matching TRBD1. This CDR3 region has 13 residues. The V gene end was trimmed by 5 bases and the J gene end by 6 bases; junction bases not matched to a gene: 10. Germline V gives CDR1 SQVTM, CDR2 ANQGSEA. CDR3 residues: CSVSVGGEGEQYF. The DNA for the CDR3 is TGCAGCGTTAGTGTAGGGGGCGAGGGCGAGCAGTACTTC.

This clone was seen a handful of times. V and J are TRBV29-1 and TRBJ2-7, with 7 bases that match TRBD1. V lost 7 bases to trimming and J lost 5 bases; unmatched junction nucleotides: 11. CDR3 length: 13 amino acids. Germline assignment: CDR1 SQVTM and CDR2 ANQGSEA. The CDR3 loop reads CSAVRQGEDEQYF. The CDR3 DNA reads as TGCAGCGCCGTAAGACAGGGCGAGGACGAGCAGTACTTC.

This clone showed up just a few times. The J gene is TRBJ2-1, the V gene TRBV23-1; possibly TRBD1 for D (5 bases). TRBV23-1 falls under the ORF class, with uncertain function. The CDR3 covers 19 residues. Between the trimmed V and J ends, which lost 2 bases and 5 bases, there was a span of 25 bases. DNA for the CDR3: TGCGCCAGCAGTCAACGAGACACAGCCAGGGTTCAGGACAACAATGAGCAGTTCTTC. Its translation: CASSQRDTARVQDNNEQFF.

This clone was detected only a few times. The chain has TRBV15 and TRBJ2-5; 7 nucleotides align to TRBD2. The V and J ends lost 5 bases and 1 base, in that order; junction bases with no gene match: 4. The CDR3 has 14 residues. Looked up from germline, CDR1 is LNHNV and CDR2 is YYDKDF (reference sequence). CDR3 DNA sequence: TGTGCCACCAGCCCCCGCGGGAGCCAAGAGACCCAGTACTTC. Amino acid sequence: CATSPRGSQETQYF.

The rearrangement uses TRBV27 and TRBJ2-5, with D perhaps matching TRBD1 (7 bases). The CDR3 covers 13 residues. Germline V gene lookup returns CDR1 MNHEY and CDR2 SMNVEV (reference sequence). V lost 4 bases to trimming and J lost 5 bases, with 11 bases between them. The CDR3 DNA sequence: TGTGCCAGCAGTTCAGGGGGGTATGAGACCCAGTACTTC. It encodes CASSSGGYETQYF.

The chain links TRBV27 to TRBJ2-6, with D unclear. Per germline, CDR1 MNHEY and CDR2 SMNVEV (reference sequence). V lost 5 bases and J 1 base, leaving 3 bases between the germline ends. This CDR3 is built from 13 residues. CDR3 nucleotides: TGTGCCAGCAGTCGATCTGGGGCCAACGTCCTGACTTTC. Translation gives CASSRSGANVLTF.

This clone was seen only a few times. The V gene is TRBV30, the J gene TRBJ1-4; 7 nucleotides line up with TRBD1. Trimming took 0 bases from V and 9 from J; bases not matched to a gene: 1. This CDR3 region has 12 residues. Germline lookup yields CDR1 GTSNPN and CDR2 SVGIG (reference sequence). The CDR3 sequence is CAWSVQGQKLFF. The DNA of the CDR3 is TGTGCCTGGAGTGTACAGGGGCAAAAACTGTTTTTT.

In its sample, this clone was seen a few times. V is TRBV6-4 and J is TRBJ2-1, with TRBD1 matching 9 bases. Germline CDR1 reads MRHNA; CDR2 reads SNTAGT. This CDR3 contains 13 residues. J gave up 7 bases and V 6 bases, and 4 bases lay outside the gene matches. The CDR3 region is CASRRGQGNEQFF. The DNA of the CDR3 is TGTGCCAGCAGGCGGGGACAGGGAAATGAGCAGTTCTTC.

This chain uses TRBV29-1 with TRBJ1-4; D is unclear. Trimming removed 8 bases from V and 5 bases from J, with 15 bases in between. This CDR3 has 13 residues. Germline V CDR1 and CDR2: SQVTM, ANQGSEA. The CDR3 here is CSSREESNEKLFF. Written as DNA, the CDR3 is TGCAGCTCTAGGGAGGAAAGCAATGAAAAACTGTTTTTT.

This clone was detected only a few times. This rearrangement joins TRBV10-3 to TRBJ2-3, with D possibly TRBD1 on 5 matching bases. This CDR3 spans 15 amino acids. The germline V gene has CDR1 ENHRY and CDR2 SYGVKD. The V end lost 4 bases, the J end lost 0 bases, and 11 bases lay between the germline ends. This chain's CDR3 is CAISAGFTSTDTQYF. CDR3 DNA sequence: TGTGCCATCAGTGCAGGGTTTACTAGCACAGATACGCAGTATTTT.

As for this clone: Different DNA sequences within this sample yield the same CDR3. The chain has TRBV9 and TRBJ2-1; weak D call: TRBD1 (5 bases). Looked up from germline, CDR1 is SGDLS and CDR2 is YYNGEE. The CDR3 totals 15 residues. The V gene lost 0 bases and the J gene lost 0 bases, with 7 bases spanning the gap. Here the CDR3 DNA reads TGTGCCAGCAGCGTAGGGCAGGGCTCCTACAATGAGCAGTTCTTC. This sequence encodes CASSVGQGSYNEQFF.

This clone showed up just a few times. The CDR3, as DNA: TGTGCCAGCAGCGTAGAAACAGGGTCATGGGAGACCCAGTACTTC. Translation: CASSVETGSWETQYF. V usage is TRBV9 and J usage is TRBJ2-5, with D maybe TRBD1 (6 bases). The CDR3 contains 15 residues. Germline CDR1 and CDR2: SGDLS and YYNGEE. V lost 0 bases and J lost 5, with 14 bases in between.

The table lists this clone with a few counts. The chain uses TRBV6-1 and TRBJ2-3, with D possibly TRBD2 on 5 matching bases. Germline V lookup: CDR1 MNHNS, CDR2 SASEGT. V lost 4 bases to trimming and J lost 1 base, with 9 bases between them. This CDR3 is built from 14 residues. This CDR3 is CASSAGFGTDTQYF. The DNA of the CDR3 is TGTGCCAGCAGTGCGGGATTTGGCACAGATACGCAGTATTTT.